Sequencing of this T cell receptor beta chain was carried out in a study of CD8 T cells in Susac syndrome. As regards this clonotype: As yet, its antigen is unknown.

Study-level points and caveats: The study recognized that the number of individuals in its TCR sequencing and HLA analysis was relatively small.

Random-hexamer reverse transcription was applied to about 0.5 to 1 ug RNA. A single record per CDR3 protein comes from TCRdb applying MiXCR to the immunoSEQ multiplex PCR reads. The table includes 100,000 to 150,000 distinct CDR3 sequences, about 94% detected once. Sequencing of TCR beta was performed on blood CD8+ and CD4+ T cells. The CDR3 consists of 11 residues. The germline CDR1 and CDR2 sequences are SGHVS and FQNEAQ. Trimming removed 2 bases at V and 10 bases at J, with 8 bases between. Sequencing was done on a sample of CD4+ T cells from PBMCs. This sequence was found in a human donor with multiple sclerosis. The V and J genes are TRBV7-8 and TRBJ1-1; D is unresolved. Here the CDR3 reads CASSLTSLAFF. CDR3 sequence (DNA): TGTGCCAGCAGCTTAACCTCTTTAGCTTTCTTT. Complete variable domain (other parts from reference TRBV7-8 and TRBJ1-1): GAGVSQSPRYKVAKRGQDVALRCDPISGHVSLFWYQQALGQGPEFLTYFQNEAQLDKSGLPSDRFFAERPEGSVSTLKIQRTQQEDSAVYLCASSLTSLAFFGQGTRLTVV.